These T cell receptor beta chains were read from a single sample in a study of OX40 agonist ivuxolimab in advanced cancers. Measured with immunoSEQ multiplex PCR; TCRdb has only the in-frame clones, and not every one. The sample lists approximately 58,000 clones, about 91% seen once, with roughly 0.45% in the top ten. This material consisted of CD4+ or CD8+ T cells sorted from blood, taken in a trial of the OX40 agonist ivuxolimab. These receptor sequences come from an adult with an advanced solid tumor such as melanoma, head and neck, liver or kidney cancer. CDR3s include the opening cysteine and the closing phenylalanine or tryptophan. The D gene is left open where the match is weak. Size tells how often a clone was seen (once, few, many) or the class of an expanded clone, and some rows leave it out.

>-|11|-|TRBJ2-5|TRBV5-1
TGCGCCAGCCGGACCACAGAGACCCAGTACTTC
CASRTTETQYF
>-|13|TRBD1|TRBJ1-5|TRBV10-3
TGTGCCATCCGGGAGGGGGCGGATCAGCCCCAGCATTTT
CAIREGADQPQHF
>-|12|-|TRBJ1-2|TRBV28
TGTGCCAGCAGTTCCCAGGGGTATGGCTACACCTTC
CASSSQGYGYTF
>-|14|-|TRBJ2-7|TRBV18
TGTGCCAGCTCACCACCGAGCCCCTCCTACGAGCAGTACTTC
CASSPPSPSYEQYF
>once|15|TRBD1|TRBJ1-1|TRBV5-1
TGCGCCAGCAGCTGGGACAGCACATCGAACACTGAAGCTTTCTTT
CASSWDSTSNTEAFF
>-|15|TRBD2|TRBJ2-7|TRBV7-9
TGTGCCAGCAGTCCGGGAAGCGGGAGGACCTACGAGCAGTACTTC
CASSPGSGRTYEQYF
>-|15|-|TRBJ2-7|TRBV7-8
TGTGCCAGCAGCTTAGCTTCGGGAAGCTCCTACGAGCAGTACTTC
CASSLASGSSYEQYF
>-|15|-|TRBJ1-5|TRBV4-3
TGCGCCAGCAGCCAAGATAGGCAGGCCAATCAGCCCCAGCATTTT
CASSQDRQANQPQHF
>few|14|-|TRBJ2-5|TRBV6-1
TGTGCCAGCAGTGAAGGGGGCTTTGGCGAGACCCAGTACTTC
CASSEGGFGETQYF
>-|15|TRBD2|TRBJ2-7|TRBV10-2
TGCGCCAGCAGAGACGGGACTAGCGGCTCCTACGAGCAGTACTTC
CASRDGTSGSYEQYF
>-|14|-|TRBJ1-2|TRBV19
TGTGCCAGTAACGACGCGGACACCGACTATGGCTACACCTTC
CASNDADTDYGYTF
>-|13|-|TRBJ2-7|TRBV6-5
TGTGCCAGCAGTTACAGGTACTCCTACGAGCAGTACTTC
CASSYRYSYEQYF
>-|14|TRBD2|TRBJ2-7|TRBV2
TGTGCCAGCAAAAGAGAGCGGGACCACTACGAGCAGTACTTC
CASKRERDHYEQYF
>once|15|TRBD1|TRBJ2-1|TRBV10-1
TGCGCCAGCAGTGAGTCAGGGACAGCTTACAATGAGCAGTTCTTC
CASSESGTAYNEQFF
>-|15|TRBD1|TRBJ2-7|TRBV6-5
TGTGCCAGCAGTAGCCCCGGACAGGCATCCTACGAGCAGTACTTC
CASSSPGQASYEQYF
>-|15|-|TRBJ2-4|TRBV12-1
TGTGCCAGCAGCTACCCGGTAGGCCTAACAAACATTCAGTACTTC
CASSYPVGLTNIQYF
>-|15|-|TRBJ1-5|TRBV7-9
TGTGCCAGCAGCCCGGGGAGCACGGGTAATCAGCCCCAGCATTTT
CASSPGSTGNQPQHF
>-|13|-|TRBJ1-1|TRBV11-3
TGTGCCAGCAGCGCTGGGGGCTACACTGAAGCTTTCTTT
CASSAGGYTEAFF
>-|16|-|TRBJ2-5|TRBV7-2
TGTGCCAGCAGCTTATCAGGTGCAGGGGGGAGGGAGACCCAGTACTTC
CASSLSGAGGRETQYF
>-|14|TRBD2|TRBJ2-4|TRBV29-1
TGCAGCGTCTCTAGCGGGACGGTTCGGAACATTCAGTACTTC
CSVSSGTVRNIQYF
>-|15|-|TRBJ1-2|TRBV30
TGTGCCTGGAGTGTAGAAGGGGTTCCTAACTATGGCTACACCTTC
CAWSVEGVPNYGYTF
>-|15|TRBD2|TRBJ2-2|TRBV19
TGTGCCAGTAGTATTAGCGGGAGCGGCACCGGGGAGCTGTTTTTT
CASSISGSGTGELFF
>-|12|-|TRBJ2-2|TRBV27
TGTGCCAGCAGTTTCATTAACGGGGAGCTGTTTTTT
CASSFINGELFF
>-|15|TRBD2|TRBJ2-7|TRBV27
TGTGCCAGCAGTAATAGCGGGAGAGACTCCTACGAGCAGTACTTC
CASSNSGRDSYEQYF
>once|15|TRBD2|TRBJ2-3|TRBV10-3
TGTGCCATCAGTGAAACTAGCGGGACGGGAGATACGCAGTATTTT
CAISETSGTGDTQYF
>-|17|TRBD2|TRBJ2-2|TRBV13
TGTGCCAGCAGCCTGTCGCCCGGGCTAGCGGTCACCGGGGAGCTGTTTTTT
CASSLSPGLAVTGELFF
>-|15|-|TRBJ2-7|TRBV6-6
TGTGCCAGCAGTTATTCCCAGCGGGCTACCTACGAGCAGTACTTC
CASSYSQRATYEQYF
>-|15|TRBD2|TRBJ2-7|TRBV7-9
TGTGCCAGCAGCTTTGGACTAGCGGAGGCTGATGAGCAGTACTTC
CASSFGLAEADEQYF
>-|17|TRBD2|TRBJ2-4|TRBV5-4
TGTGCCAGCAGCTTGGTGAGCGCTAGCGGGAGGGTGAACATTCAGTACTTC
CASSLVSASGRVNIQYF
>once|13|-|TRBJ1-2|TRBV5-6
TGTGCCAGCAGCCCGGGACCTGACTATGGCTACACCTTC
CASSPGPDYGYTF
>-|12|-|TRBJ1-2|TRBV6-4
TGTGCCAGCAGTGGAGGGGTTTCTGGCTACACCTTC
CASSGGVSGYTF
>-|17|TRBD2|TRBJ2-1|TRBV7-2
TGTGCCAGCAGCTTAGTGGGACTAGCGGGAGGTAAGAATGAGCAGTTCTTC
CASSLVGLAGGKNEQFF
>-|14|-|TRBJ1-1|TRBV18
TGTGCCAGCTCAACACAAACAGGGACCAGTGAAGCTTTCTTT
CASSTQTGTSEAFF
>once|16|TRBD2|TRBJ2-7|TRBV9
TGTGCCAGCAGCGCGGGGAGCGGGGGAGGGTTCTACGAGCAGTACTTC
CASSAGSGGGFYEQYF
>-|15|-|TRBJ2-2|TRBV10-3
TGTGCCATCAGTTACTCAGGTGTTTCCACCGGGGAGCTGTTTTTT
CAISYSGVSTGELFF
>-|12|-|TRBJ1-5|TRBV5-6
TGTGCCAGCAGCAAAATAAATCAGCCCCAGCATTTT
CASSKINQPQHF
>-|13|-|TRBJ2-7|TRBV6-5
TGTGCCAGCAGCCTTACCGTAGGGTACGAGCAGTACTTC
CASSLTVGYEQYF
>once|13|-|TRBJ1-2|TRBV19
TGTGCAGCCACTTCCGGGACGTACTATGGCTACACCTTC
CAATSGTYYGYTF
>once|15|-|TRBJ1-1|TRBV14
TGTGCCAGCAGCCTCTATGTGGGGGGCATCACTGAAGCTTTCTTT
CASSLYVGGITEAFF
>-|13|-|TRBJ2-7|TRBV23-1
TGCGCCTCCGAGGTCAGGGACTCCTACGAGCAGTACTTC
CASEVRDSYEQYF
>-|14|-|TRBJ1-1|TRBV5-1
TGCGCCAGCAGAGGAGGGGGGGCGAACACTGAAGCTTTCTTT
CASRGGGANTEAFF
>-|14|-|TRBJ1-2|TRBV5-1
TGCGCCAGCAGCCCTGGACAGAACAACTATGGCTACACCTTC
CASSPGQNNYGYTF
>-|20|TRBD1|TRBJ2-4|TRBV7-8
TGTGCCAGCAGCTTTCGGCCGAGGACAGGGGTCCAAGAGGTGGGAAACATTCAGTACTTC
CASSFRPRTGVQEVGNIQYF
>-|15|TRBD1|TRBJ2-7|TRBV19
TGTGCCAGTAGTCTACAGGGGGCCCCCACCTACGAGCAGTACTTC
CASSLQGAPTYEQYF
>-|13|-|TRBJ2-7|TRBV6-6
TGTGCCAGCAGGCGGGACACCCCCTACGAGCAGTACTTC
CASRRDTPYEQYF
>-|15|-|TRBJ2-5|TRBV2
TGTGCCAGCAGTCCACTAGTTGAGCCCCAAGAGACCCAGTACTTC
CASSPLVEPQETQYF
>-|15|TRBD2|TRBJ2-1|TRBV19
TGTGCCAGTAAAAGCCCGGCGGGAGGAATCAATGAGCAGTTCTTC
CASKSPAGGINEQFF
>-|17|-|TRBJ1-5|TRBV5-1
TGCGCCAGCAGCTTGAATGCGGGGCCCTATAGCAATCAGCCCCAGCATTTT
CASSLNAGPYSNQPQHF
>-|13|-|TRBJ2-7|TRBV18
TGTGCCAGCTCCCCGTCCACTGGCCACGAGCAGTACTTC
CASSPSTGHEQYF
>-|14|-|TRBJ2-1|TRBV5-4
TGTGCCAGCAGCTTCGTTAGTCGCGACAATGAGCAGTTCTTC
CASSFVSRDNEQFF
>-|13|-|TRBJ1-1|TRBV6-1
TGTGCCAGCCAACAGGGAAGGGGCACTGAAGCTTTCTTT
CASQQGRGTEAFF